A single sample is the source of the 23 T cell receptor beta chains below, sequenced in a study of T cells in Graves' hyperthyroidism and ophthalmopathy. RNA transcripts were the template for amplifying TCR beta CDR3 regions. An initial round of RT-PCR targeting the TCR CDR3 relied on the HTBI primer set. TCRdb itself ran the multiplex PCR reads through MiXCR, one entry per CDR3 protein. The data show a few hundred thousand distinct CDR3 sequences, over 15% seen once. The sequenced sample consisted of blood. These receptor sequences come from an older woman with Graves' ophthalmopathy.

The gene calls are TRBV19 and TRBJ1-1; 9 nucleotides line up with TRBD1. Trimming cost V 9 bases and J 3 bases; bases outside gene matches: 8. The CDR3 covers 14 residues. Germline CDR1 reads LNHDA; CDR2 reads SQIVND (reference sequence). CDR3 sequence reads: CASRDRVDYTEAFF. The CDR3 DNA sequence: TGTGCCAGCCGGGACAGGGTAGATTACACTGAAGCTTTCTTT.

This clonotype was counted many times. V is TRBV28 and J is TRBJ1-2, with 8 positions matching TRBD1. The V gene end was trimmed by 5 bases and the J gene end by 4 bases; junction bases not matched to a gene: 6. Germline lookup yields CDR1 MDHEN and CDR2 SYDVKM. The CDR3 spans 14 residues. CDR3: CASSDGQGPYGYTF. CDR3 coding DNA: TGTGCCAGCAGTGATGGACAGGGCCCCTATGGCTACACCTTC.

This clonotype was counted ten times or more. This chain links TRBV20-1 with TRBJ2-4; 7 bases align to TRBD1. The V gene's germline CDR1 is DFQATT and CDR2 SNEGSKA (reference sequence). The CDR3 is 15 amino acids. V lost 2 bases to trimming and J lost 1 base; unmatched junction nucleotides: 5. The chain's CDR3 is CSARPTGWAKNIQYF. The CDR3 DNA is TGCAGTGCTAGACCGACAGGGTGGGCCAAAAACATTCAGTACTTC.

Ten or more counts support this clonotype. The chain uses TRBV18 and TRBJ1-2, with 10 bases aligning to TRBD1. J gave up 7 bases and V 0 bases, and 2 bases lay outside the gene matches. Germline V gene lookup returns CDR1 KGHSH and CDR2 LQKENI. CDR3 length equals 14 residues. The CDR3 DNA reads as TGTGCCAGCTCACCACCGGGACAGGGGCTTGGCTACACCTTC. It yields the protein CASSPPGQGLGYTF.

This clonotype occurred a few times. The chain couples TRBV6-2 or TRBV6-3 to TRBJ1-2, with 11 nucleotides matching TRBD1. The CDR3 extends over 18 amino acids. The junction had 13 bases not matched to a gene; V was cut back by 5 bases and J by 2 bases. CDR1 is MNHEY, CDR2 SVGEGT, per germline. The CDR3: CASSAHQGQGVRNYGYTF. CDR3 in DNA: TGTGCCAGCAGTGCGCACCAGGGACAGGGGGTTCGGAACTATGGCTACACCTTC.

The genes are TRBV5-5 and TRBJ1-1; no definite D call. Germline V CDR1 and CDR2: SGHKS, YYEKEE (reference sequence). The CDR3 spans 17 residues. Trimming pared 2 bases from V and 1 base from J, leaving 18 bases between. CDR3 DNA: TGTGCCAGCAGCTTCCGAGCCTTGGCCCCTTCGAACACTGAAGCTTTCTTT. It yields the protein CASSFRALAPSNTEAFF.

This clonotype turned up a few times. CDR3 DNA sequence: TGTGCCACCAGTGACCCGTCCGGAGGAGATGAGCAGTTCTTC. Encoded protein: CATSDPSGGDEQFF. The chain joins TRBV24-1 to TRBJ2-1, with D perhaps TRBD2 (5 bases). The germline V gene encodes CDR1 KGHDR and CDR2 SFDVKD. This CDR3 has 14 residues. Trimming pared 4 bases from V and 8 bases from J, leaving 14 bases between.

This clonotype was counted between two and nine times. CDR3 sequence: CASSPWEDRLAKNIQYF. As DNA, the CDR3 is TGTGCCAGCTCACCTTGGGAGGACCGACTAGCCAAAAACATTCAGTACTTC. The chain recombines TRBV18 with TRBJ2-4; D possibly corresponds to TRBD2 (6 bases). The V and J ends lost 3 bases and 0 bases respectively, with 15 bases between them. This CDR3 is 17 amino acids long. Germline V gene data show CDR1 as KGHSH and CDR2 as LQKENI.

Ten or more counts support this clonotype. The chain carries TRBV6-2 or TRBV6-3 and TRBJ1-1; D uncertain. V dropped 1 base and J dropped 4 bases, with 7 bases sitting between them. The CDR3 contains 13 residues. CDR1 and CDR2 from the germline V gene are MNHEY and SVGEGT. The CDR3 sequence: CASSYFPGTEAFF. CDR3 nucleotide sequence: TGTGCCAGCAGTTACTTCCCGGGCACTGAAGCTTTCTTT.

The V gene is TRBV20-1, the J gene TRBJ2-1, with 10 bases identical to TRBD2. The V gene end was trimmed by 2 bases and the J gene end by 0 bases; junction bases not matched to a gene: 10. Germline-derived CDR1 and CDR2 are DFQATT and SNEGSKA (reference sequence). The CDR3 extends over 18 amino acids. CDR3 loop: CSARRSWTSGSSYNEQFF. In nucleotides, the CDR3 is TGCAGTGCTAGAAGGTCGTGGACTAGCGGAAGCTCCTACAATGAGCAGTTCTTC.

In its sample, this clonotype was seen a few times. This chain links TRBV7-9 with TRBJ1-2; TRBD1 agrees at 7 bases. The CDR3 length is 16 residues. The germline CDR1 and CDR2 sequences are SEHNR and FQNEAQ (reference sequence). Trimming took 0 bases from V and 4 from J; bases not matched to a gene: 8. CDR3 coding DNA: TGTGCCAGCAGCTTAGCCCAGGGACAGCATAGCTATGGCTACACCTTC. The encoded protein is CASSLAQGQHSYGYTF. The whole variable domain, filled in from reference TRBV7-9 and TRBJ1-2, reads DTGVSQNPRHKITKRGQNVTFRCDPISEHNRLYWYRQTLGQGPEFLTYFQNEAQLEKSRLLSDRFSAERPKGSFSTLEIQRTEQGDSAMYLCASSLAQGQHSYGYTFGSGTRLTVV.

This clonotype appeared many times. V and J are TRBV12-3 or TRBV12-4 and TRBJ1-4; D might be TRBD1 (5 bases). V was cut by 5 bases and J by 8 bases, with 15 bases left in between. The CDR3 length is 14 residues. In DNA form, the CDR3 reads TGTGCCAGCAGTCAGGGACCTTCTCGGGAAAAACTGTTTTTT. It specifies CASSQGPSREKLFF.

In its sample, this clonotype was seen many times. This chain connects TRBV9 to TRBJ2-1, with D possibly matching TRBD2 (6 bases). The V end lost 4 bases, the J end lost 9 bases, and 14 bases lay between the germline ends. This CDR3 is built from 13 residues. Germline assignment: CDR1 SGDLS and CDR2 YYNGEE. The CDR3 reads CASSPGLAAEQFF. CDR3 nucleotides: TGTGCCAGCAGCCCGGGACTGGCGGCTGAGCAGTTCTTC.

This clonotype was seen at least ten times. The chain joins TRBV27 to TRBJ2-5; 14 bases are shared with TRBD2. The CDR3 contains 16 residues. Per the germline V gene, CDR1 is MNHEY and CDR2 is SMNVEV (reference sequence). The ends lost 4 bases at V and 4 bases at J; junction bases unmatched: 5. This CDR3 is CASSSKTSGGVETQYF. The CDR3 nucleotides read TGTGCCAGCAGTTCAAAGACTAGCGGGGGGGTAGAGACCCAGTACTTC.

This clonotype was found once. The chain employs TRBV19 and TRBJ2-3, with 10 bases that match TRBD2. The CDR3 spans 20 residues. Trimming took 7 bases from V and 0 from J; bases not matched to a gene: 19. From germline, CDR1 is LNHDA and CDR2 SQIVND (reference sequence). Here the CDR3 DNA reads TGTGCCAGTAAGAAACCGACGGGCGCTAGCGGGGGACGAAGCACAGATACGCAGTATTTT. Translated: CASKKPTGASGGRSTDTQYF.

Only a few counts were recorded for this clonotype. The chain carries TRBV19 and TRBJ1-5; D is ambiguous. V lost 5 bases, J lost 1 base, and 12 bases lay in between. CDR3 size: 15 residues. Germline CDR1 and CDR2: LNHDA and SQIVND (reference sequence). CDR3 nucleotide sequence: TGTGCCAGTAGTCTGGCGGACTGGAGCAATCAGCCCCAGCATTTT. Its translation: CASSLADWSNQPQHF. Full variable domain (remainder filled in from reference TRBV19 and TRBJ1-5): DGGITQSPKYLFRKEGQNVTLSCEQNLNHDAMYWYRQDPGQGLRLIYYSQIVNDFQKGDIAEGYSVSREKKESFPLTVTSAQKNPTAFYLCASSLADWSNQPQHFGDGTRLSIL.

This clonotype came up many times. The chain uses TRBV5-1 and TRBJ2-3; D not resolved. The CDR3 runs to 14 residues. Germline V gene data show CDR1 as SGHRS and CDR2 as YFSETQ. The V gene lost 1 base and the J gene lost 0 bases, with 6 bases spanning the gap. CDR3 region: CASSLPSSTDTQYF. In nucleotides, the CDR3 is TGCGCCAGCAGCTTGCCATCTAGCACAGATACGCAGTATTTT.

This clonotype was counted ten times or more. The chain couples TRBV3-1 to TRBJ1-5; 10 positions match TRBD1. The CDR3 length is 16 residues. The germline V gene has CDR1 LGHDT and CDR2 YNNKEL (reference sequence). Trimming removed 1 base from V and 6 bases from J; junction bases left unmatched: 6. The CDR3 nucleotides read TGTGCCAGCAGCCAAGGCCCCGGGACAGGGGTTCAGCCCCAGCATTTT. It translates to CASSQGPGTGVQPQHF.

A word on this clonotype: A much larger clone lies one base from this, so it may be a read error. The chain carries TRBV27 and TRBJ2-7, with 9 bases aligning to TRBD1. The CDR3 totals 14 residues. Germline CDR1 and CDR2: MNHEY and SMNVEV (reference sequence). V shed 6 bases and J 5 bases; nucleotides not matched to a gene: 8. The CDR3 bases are TGTGCCAGCAGAACCGGGACAGGGTCCGACGAGCAGTACTTC. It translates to CASRTGTGSDEQYF.

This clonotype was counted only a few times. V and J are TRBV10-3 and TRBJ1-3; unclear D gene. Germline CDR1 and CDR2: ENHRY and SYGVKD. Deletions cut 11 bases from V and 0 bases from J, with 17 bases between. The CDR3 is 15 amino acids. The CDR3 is CAATTPVSSGNTIYF. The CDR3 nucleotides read TGTGCCGCCACTACCCCCGTAAGCTCTGGAAACACCATATATTTT.

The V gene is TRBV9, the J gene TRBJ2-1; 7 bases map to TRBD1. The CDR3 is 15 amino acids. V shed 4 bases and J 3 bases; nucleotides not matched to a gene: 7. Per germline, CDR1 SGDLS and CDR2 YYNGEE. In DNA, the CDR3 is TGTGCCAGCAGCCCGACAGGGTTAGGCTACAATGAGCAGTTCTTC. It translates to CASSPTGLGYNEQFF.

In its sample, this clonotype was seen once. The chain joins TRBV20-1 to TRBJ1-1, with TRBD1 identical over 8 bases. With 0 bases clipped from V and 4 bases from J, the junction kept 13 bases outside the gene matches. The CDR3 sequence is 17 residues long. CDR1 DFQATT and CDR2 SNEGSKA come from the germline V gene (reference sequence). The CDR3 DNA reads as TGCAGTGCTAGAGATCTAGGACAGGGAAAGTCGGCCACTGAAGCTTTCTTT. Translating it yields CSARDLGQGKSATEAFF.

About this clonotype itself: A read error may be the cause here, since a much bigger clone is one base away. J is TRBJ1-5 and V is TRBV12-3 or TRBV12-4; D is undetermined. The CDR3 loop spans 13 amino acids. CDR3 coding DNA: TGTGCCAGCAGTTTAAGCGACAATCAGCCCAAGCATTTT. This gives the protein CASSLSDNQPKHF.